The 10 T cell receptor beta chains below come from one sample, sequenced in a study of CD8 T cells in ankylosing spondylitis. General study results and limits: For ankylosing spondylitis blood, a TCR beta motif of 8 or 9 highly homologous variants appeared characteristic.

Their target antigens are unknown. MiXCR, applied by TCRdb to the 5' RACE reads, yields one record per CDR3 protein. The sample has roughly 490,000 distinct CDR3 sequences, roughly 5.3% seen once. The sample consisted of blood, either unsorted or a sorted T cell fraction (not recorded which). The source of these receptors is a male donor with ankylosing spondylitis.

This clonotype occurred many times. The CDR3 sequence is CASSPTTSGAEQFF. Written as DNA, the CDR3 is TGTGCCAGCAGCCCGACAACTAGCGGGGCCGAGCAGTTCTTC. The chain carries TRBV7-8 and TRBJ2-1, with 10 bases matching TRBD2. Per the germline V gene, CDR1 is SGHVS and CDR2 is FQNEAQ. J was trimmed by 10 bases and V by 5 bases; bases with no gene match: 8. This CDR3 has 14 residues.

This clonotype was found many times. V and J are TRBV12-3 or TRBV12-4 and TRBJ1-1; D gene uncertain. V was trimmed by 7 bases and J by 0 bases, leaving 9 bases between them. This CDR3 spans 13 amino acids. The DNA of the CDR3 is TGTGCCAGCAAACAGAACATGAACACTGAAGCTTTCTTT. This translates into CASKQNMNTEAFF.

This clonotype came up a few times. The J gene is TRBJ2-3, the V gene TRBV6-9; D is possibly TRBD2 (5 bases). V shed 4 bases and J shed 3 bases, with 17 bases lying between them. Germline CDR1 is MNHGY and CDR2 is SVAAGI. The CDR3 has 16 amino acids. This chain's CDR3 is CASSSPVMRVTDTQYF. DNA of the CDR3: TGTGCCAGCAGTTCCCCGGTGATGAGGGTAACAGATACGCAGTATTTT.

This clonotype has a count of ten or more. The chain has TRBV11-2 and TRBJ1-6, with 7 bases matching TRBD1. The CDR3 is 14 residues long. Germline CDR1 is SGHAT and CDR2 is FQNNGV. Losses at the gene ends were 5 bases for V and 9 bases for J; bases not matched to a gene: 7. The CDR3 loop reads CASSTDRFPSPLHF. The CDR3 DNA reads TGTGCCAGCAGCACGGACAGGTTCCCTTCACCCCTCCACTTT. Full variable domain (outside the CDR3, taken from reference TRBV11-2 and TRBJ1-6): EAGVAQSPRYKIIEKRQSVAFWCNPISGHATLYWYQQILGQGPKLLIQFQNNGVVDDSQLPKDRFSAERLKGVDSTLKIQPAKLEDSAVYLCASSTDRFPSPLHFGNGTRLTVT.

The sample holds many counts of this clonotype. V is TRBV15 and J is TRBJ1-1; D is uncertain. The germline V gene encodes CDR1 LNHNV and CDR2 YYDKDF (reference sequence). This CDR3 is built from 13 residues. Trimming took off 1 base at V and 1 base at J, with 4 bases between the two ends. Here the CDR3 reads CATSRVGNTEAFF. The CDR3 nucleotides read TGTGCCACCAGCAGAGTAGGGAACACTGAAGCTTTCTTT.

There are many counts of this clonotype. The chain uses TRBV6-2 or TRBV6-3 and TRBJ1-1; D is unclear. This CDR3 contains 14 residues. V dropped 1 base and J dropped 3 bases, with 9 bases sitting between them. Germline V CDR1 and CDR2: MNHEY, SVGEGT. The CDR3 spells CASSYLGMDTEAFF. As DNA, the CDR3 is TGTGCCAGCAGTTACTTGGGGATGGACACTGAAGCTTTCTTT.

This clonotype was recorded at least ten times. The V gene is TRBV24-1, the J gene TRBJ2-1; D possibly corresponds to TRBD2 (5 bases). The CDR3 extends over 15 amino acids. Germline V gene sequence: CDR1 KGHDR, CDR2 SFDVKD. V dropped 2 bases and J dropped 5 bases, with 12 bases sitting between them. Here the CDR3 DNA reads TGTGCCACCAGTGATTCGACCAGCGGAGACAATGAGCAGTTCTTC. Translated, it gives CATSDSTSGDNEQFF.

This clonotype has ten or more counts. This chain joins TRBV5-1 and TRBJ2-3, with no clear D. The V and J ends lost 1 base and 5 bases respectively, with 14 bases between them. Germline CDR1 SGHRS, CDR2 YFSETQ. This CDR3 is built from 15 residues. In DNA form, the CDR3 reads TGCGCCAGCAGCTTGAAAGGAGACTGGGGAGATACGCAGTATTTT. It specifies CASSLKGDWGDTQYF.

As for this clonotype: One junction end disagrees with the germline gene, perhaps due to a read error. This chain connects TRBV5-1 to TRBJ2-3, with D perhaps TRBD2 (6 bases). The CDR3 has 15 residues. Germline V gene data show CDR1 as SGHRS and CDR2 as YFSETQ. The CDR3 DNA follows: TGCGCCAGCACCTCGGGACTCTCCCTAGCAGATACGCAGAATTTT. Protein sequence: CASTSGLSLADTQNF.

This clonotype was counted ten times or more. The chain is built from TRBV6-1 and TRBJ2-5; TRBD2 aligns across 8 bases. CDR1 is MNHNS and CDR2 is SASEGT in the germline V gene. This CDR3 spans 14 amino acids. V lost 8 bases to trimming and J lost 5 bases; unmatched junction nucleotides: 10. The CDR3 loop reads CASWRGGLYETQYF. The CDR3 DNA follows: TGTGCCAGCTGGCGCGGGGGGCTTTATGAGACCCAGTACTTC.